This TCR beta chain was identified in a study of blood T cell repertoires in COVID-19. CDR1 ENHRY and CDR2 SYGVKD come from the germline V gene. V was cut by 4 bases and J by 5 bases, with 8 bases left in between. The CDR3 totals 13 residues. As handled by the study authors: Quantification of nucleated cells was approximated via reference gene primer amplification. Clones were sequenced by immunoSEQ multiplex PCR, and TCRdb holds only the in-frame ones, with some missing. V and J calls and clone size are those listed in that table; D and trimming were worked out from the DNA. The data show approximately 220,000 clones, more than 70% seen once. The age range of participants was 18 to 89 years, with residence in approximately 25 US areas.

The gene calls are TRBV10-3 and TRBJ1-4; no clear D. This clonotype was obtained from a woman aged 40 to 49 with acute COVID-19. The sample comprised PBMCs or T cells enriched from blood (not recorded which). This CDR3 is CAISVERNEKLFF. CDR3 coding DNA: TGTGCCATCAGTGTCGAGCGGAATGAAAAACTGTTTTTT.